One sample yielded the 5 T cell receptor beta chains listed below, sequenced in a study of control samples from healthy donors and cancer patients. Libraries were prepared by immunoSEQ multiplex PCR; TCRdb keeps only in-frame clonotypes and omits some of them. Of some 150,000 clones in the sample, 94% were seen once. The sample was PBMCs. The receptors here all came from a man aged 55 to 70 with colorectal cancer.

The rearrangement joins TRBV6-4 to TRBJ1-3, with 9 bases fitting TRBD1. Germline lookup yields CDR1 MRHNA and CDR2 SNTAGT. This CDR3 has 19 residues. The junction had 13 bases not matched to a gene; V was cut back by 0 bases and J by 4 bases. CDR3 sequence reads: CASSDSVGQGLVLGNTIYF. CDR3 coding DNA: TGTGCCAGCAGTGACTCAGTGGGACAGGGTCTCGTACTAGGAAACACCATATATTTT.

The CDR3 DNA reads TGTGCCAGCAGCGGACCCCGCAGCGGGGGGGACACCGGGGAGCTGTTTTTT. It yields the protein CASSGPRSGGDTGELFF. The J gene is TRBJ2-2, the V gene TRBV7-9; 10 nucleotides align to TRBD2. The CDR3 runs 17 residues. In germline, CDR1 is SEHNR, CDR2 FQNEAQ (reference sequence). V dropped 5 bases and J dropped 3; count of bases not matched to a gene: 9.

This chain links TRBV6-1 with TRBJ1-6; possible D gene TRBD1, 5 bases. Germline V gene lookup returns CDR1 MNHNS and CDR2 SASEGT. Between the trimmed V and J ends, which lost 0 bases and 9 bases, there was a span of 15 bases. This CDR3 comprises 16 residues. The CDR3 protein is CASSEAPAGISSPLHF. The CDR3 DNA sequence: TGTGCCAGCAGTGAAGCGCCGGCAGGGATCAGTTCACCCCTCCACTTT.

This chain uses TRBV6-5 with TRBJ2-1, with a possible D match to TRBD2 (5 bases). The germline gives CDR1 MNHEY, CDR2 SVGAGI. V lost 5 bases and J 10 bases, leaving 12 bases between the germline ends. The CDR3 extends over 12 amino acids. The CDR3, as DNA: TGTGCCAGCAGTCGGACGGACTGGGAGCAGTTCTTC. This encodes CASSRTDWEQFF.

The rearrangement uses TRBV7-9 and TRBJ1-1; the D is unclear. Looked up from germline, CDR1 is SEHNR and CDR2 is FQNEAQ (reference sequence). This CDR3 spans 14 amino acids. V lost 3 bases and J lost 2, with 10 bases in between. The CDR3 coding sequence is TGTGCCAGCAGCTTTGATGCAGCCAACACTGAAGCTTTCTTT. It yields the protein CASSFDAANTEAFF.